The 32 T cell receptor beta chains below were found in one sample sequenced in a study of control samples from healthy donors and cancer patients. Libraries were prepared by immunoSEQ multiplex PCR; TCRdb keeps only in-frame clonotypes and omits some of them. The sample includes some 200,000 clones, roughly 94% seen only once; the top ten take about 1.6%. Sequencing used blood. These receptors were taken from a man aged 45-65 years in good health.

The chain carries TRBV12-3 or TRBV12-4 and TRBJ1-3; no clear D. The V and J ends lost 5 bases and 2 bases respectively, with 7 bases between them. This CDR3 has 13 amino acids. In DNA form, the CDR3 reads TGTGCCAGCAGTCCCCCCCCTGGAAACACCATATATTTT. This codes for CASSPPPGNTIYF.

The chain carries TRBV5-1 and TRBJ2-2; 7 bases align to TRBD1. The CDR3 extends over 16 amino acids. The germline V gene encodes CDR1 SGHRS and CDR2 YFSETQ. J gave up 1 base and V 0 bases, and 3 bases lay outside the gene matches. CDR3 amino acids: CASSLEGARNTGELFF. DNA of the CDR3: TGCGCCAGCAGCTTGGAGGGGGCGCGGAACACCGGGGAGCTGTTTTTT. Looking up the rest from reference TRBV5-1 and TRBJ2-2 gives the full variable domain: KAGVTQTPRYLIKTRGQQVTLSCSPISGHRSVSWYQQTPGQGLQFLFEYFSETQRNKGNFPGRFSGRQFSNSRSEMNVSTLELGDSALYLCASSLEGARNTGELFFGEGSRLTVL.

The V and J genes are TRBV9 and TRBJ2-3; D not certain. The CDR3 extends over 14 amino acids. V gave up 0 bases and J gave up 1 base, with 6 bases separating them. The germline gives CDR1 SGDLS, CDR2 YYNGEE. In nucleotides, the CDR3 is TGTGCCAGCAGCGTAGCTGTGGGCACAGATACGCAGTATTTT. Translating gives CASSVAVGTDTQYF.

V usage is TRBV6-1 and J usage is TRBJ2-7; 7 bases match TRBD1. Germline-derived CDR1 and CDR2 are MNHNS and SASEGT. The J segment lost 3 bases and the V segment lost 2 bases, leaving 4 bases of the junction unmatched. The CDR3 loop spans 14 amino acids. The CDR3 here is CASSETGTVYEQYV. The DNA of the CDR3 is TGTGCCAGCAGTGAAACCGGGACAGTCTACGAGCAGTACGTC.

The chain joins TRBV19 to TRBJ2-3; TRBD2 agrees at 11 bases. The germline CDR1 and CDR2 sequences are LNHDA and SQIVND (reference sequence). The length of the CDR3 is 17 residues. Losses at the gene ends were 4 bases for V and 3 bases for J; bases not matched to a gene: 9. The CDR3 DNA reads TGTGCCAGTAGTAGGGTAGCGGGGGGGCCGGGAACAGATACGCAGTATTTT. Its translation is CASSRVAGGPGTDTQYF. Full variable domain (rest looked up from reference TRBV19 and TRBJ2-3): DGGITQSPKYLFRKEGQNVTLSCEQNLNHDAMYWYRQDPGQGLRLIYYSQIVNDFQKGDIAEGYSVSREKKESFPLTVTSAQKNPTAFYLCASSRVAGGPGTDTQYFGPGTRLTVL.

Points on this clone: At the DNA level, this CDR3 is encoded by other sequences in the same sample as well. The V call is TRBV6-1, the J call TRBJ1-5; D is uncertain. The CDR3 runs to 13 residues. Between the trimmed V and J ends, which lost 2 bases and 4 bases, there was a span of 6 bases. Germline CDR1 and CDR2: MNHNS and SASEGT. The CDR3: CASSERGNQPQHF. In DNA, the CDR3 is TGTGCCAGCAGTGAAAGAGGGAATCAGCCCCAGCATTTT.

V and J are TRBV18 and TRBJ2-3, with TRBD1 as a possible D gene (5 bases). The CDR3 is 16 residues long. The V gene's germline CDR1 is KGHSH and CDR2 LQKENI. Trimming shortened V by 6 bases and J by 2 bases, and 18 bases separated the two germline ends. CDR3 sequence (DNA): TGTGCCAGCTCCCCGAGGAAGGGGTCCTCCACAGATACGCAGTATTTT. Its protein is CASSPRKGSSTDTQYF.

The gene calls are TRBV2 and TRBJ1-1; TRBD1 might be the D (6 bases). Deletions cut 5 bases from V and 2 bases from J, with 9 bases between. This CDR3 has 13 residues. The V gene's germline CDR1 is SNHLY and CDR2 FYNNEI. CDR3 residues: CASSSQGNTEAFF. The CDR3 nucleotides read TGTGCCAGCAGTTCACAGGGAAACACTGAAGCTTTCTTT.

The chain links TRBV28 to TRBJ1-2; tentatively, D is TRBD1 (6 bases). CDR1 and CDR2 (germline): MDHEN, SYDVKM. V lost 3 bases and J 4 bases, leaving 12 bases between the germline ends. The CDR3 is 14 amino acids. This CDR3 reads CASSLAGEAYGYTF. CDR3 bases: TGTGCCAGCAGTTTGGCAGGGGAGGCCTATGGCTACACCTTC.

V usage is TRBV2 and J usage is TRBJ1-6; 8 positions agree with TRBD1. CDR1 is SNHLY, CDR2 FYNNEI, per germline. The ends lost 6 bases at V and 7 bases at J; junction bases unmatched: 11. The CDR3 sequence is 16 residues long. Written as DNA, the CDR3 is TGTGCCAGCAGCGAGACAGGGGTAGCTGTGAATTCACCCCTCCACTTT. It translates to CASSETGVAVNSPLHF.

The chain employs TRBV6-5 and TRBJ1-1, with TRBD1 as a possible D gene (5 bases). The CDR3 sequence is 14 residues long. Germline values: CDR1 MNHEY, CDR2 SVGAGI. Trimming stripped 8 bases from V and 0 bases from J, with 13 bases between. The CDR3 DNA follows: TGTGCCAGCTGTATAGACAGAATGAACACTGAAGCTTTCTTT. The encoded protein is CASCIDRMNTEAFF.

This chain joins TRBV16 and TRBJ2-7, with TRBD1 matching over 8 bases. Germline lookup yields CDR1 KGHSY and CDR2 FQNENV. This CDR3 is built from 15 residues. V dropped 3 bases and J dropped 5; count of bases not matched to a gene: 9. For the CDR3, the DNA is TGTGCCAGCAGCCATGCCAGGACAGGGTTCGACGAGCAGTACTTC. It encodes CASSHARTGFDEQYF.

The J gene is TRBJ2-3, the V gene TRBV15, with D maybe TRBD1 (6 bases). CDR1 is LNHNV, CDR2 YYDKDF, per germline (reference sequence). The V end lost 3 bases, the J end lost 7 bases, and 14 bases lay between the germline ends. The CDR3 runs to 14 residues. CDR3 protein: CATSRANRENTQYF. As DNA, the CDR3 is TGTGCCACCAGCAGGGCGAACAGGGAGAATACGCAGTATTTT.

V and J are TRBV7-9 and TRBJ2-5; the match to TRBD1 covers 7 bases. The germline V gene has CDR1 SEHNR and CDR2 FQNEAQ (reference sequence). Trimming at V came to 7 bases and at J to 4 bases, leaving 9 bases not matched to a gene. This CDR3 comprises 14 residues. The CDR3 is CASIEGGGRETQYF. The CDR3 DNA follows: TGTGCCAGCATAGAAGGGGGCGGTCGAGAGACCCAGTACTTC.

The chain recombines TRBV11-2 with TRBJ2-5; possible D gene TRBD2, 7 bases. Trimming removed 1 base at V and 7 bases at J, with 16 bases between. The germline gives CDR1 SGHAT, CDR2 FQNNGV. The CDR3 consists of 15 residues. For the CDR3, the DNA is TGTGCCAGCAGCTTAGGGGGGGGGCATAGCGGGACCCAGTACTTC. This gives the protein CASSLGGGHSGTQYF.

The chain couples TRBV7-6 to TRBJ1-6, with TRBD1 matching over 7 bases. This CDR3 comprises 17 residues. J gave up 0 bases and V 5 bases, and 7 bases lay outside the gene matches. The germline V gene has CDR1 SGHVS and CDR2 FNYEAQ. The CDR3 is CASSAGTAISYNSPLHF. In nucleotides, the CDR3 is TGTGCCAGCAGCGCCGGGACAGCCATCTCCTATAATTCACCCCTCCACTTT.

The V gene is TRBV4-3, the J gene TRBJ1-2, with a possible D match to TRBD1 (5 bases). CDR1 is LGHNA, CDR2 YSLEER, per germline. Trimming left V 0 bases short and J 1 base short, with 6 bases between. There are 14 residues in the CDR3. The CDR3 bases are TGCGCCAGCAGCCAAGAGGGGGTTAACTATGGCTACACCTTC. Translating gives CASSQEGVNYGYTF.

This clone was picked up one time. V and J are TRBV10-3 and TRBJ1-5; perhaps TRBD1 as D (6 bases). The germline V gene has CDR1 ENHRY and CDR2 SYGVKD. The CDR3 consists of 15 residues. Trimming removed 3 bases at V and 4 bases at J, with 13 bases between. DNA of the CDR3: TGTGCCATCAGTGACAGGGGTGAATGGAATCAGCCCCAGCATTTT. It codes for CAISDRGEWNQPQHF.

Comment on this clone: At the DNA level, this CDR3 is encoded by other sequences in the same sample as well. The V gene is TRBV12-3 or TRBV12-4, the J gene TRBJ1-5; D gene unclear. The V and J ends lost 1 base and 6 bases respectively, with 7 bases between them. This CDR3 contains 13 residues. The CDR3 sequence: CASSLGRPQPQHF. The CDR3 DNA sequence: TGTGCCAGCAGTTTAGGGAGGCCTCAGCCCCAGCATTTT.

A single count supports this clone. The V gene is TRBV24-1, the J gene TRBJ2-3; 7 bases match TRBD1. Germline V gene lookup returns CDR1 KGHDR and CDR2 SFDVKD. Trimming at V came to 3 bases and at J to 0 bases, leaving 8 bases not matched to a gene. The CDR3 has 17 residues. CDR3 DNA: TGTGCCACCAGTGATGCTGCCTTGGACAGGAGCACAGATACGCAGTATTTT. Its protein is CATSDAALDRSTDTQYF.

This clone was counted a single time. The V call is TRBV3-1 (or the pseudogene TRBV3-2), the J call TRBJ2-1; D is unclear. The CDR3 is 11 amino acids. Germline V CDR1 and CDR2: LGHDT, YNNKEL (reference sequence). V lost 3 bases, J lost 6 bases, and 3 bases lay in between. Here the CDR3 reads CASSQRNEQFF. The CDR3 nucleotides read TGTGCCAGCAGCCAGCGCAATGAGCAGTTCTTC.

This clone was observed a handful of times. This chain joins TRBV3-1 (or the pseudogene TRBV3-2) and TRBJ1-2; D is undetermined. The CDR3 has 11 amino acids. V gave up 3 bases and J gave up 6 bases, with 5 bases separating them. Germline CDR1 LGHDT, CDR2 YNNKEL (reference sequence). CDR3 residues: CASSHVDGYTF. Here the CDR3 DNA reads TGTGCCAGCAGCCACGTCGATGGCTACACCTTC.

The rearrangement links TRBV5-6 to TRBJ1-1; D not certain. CDR3 length: 16 residues. Germline lookup yields CDR1 SGHDT and CDR2 YYEEEE. V lost 0 bases and J lost 0, with 12 bases in between. The CDR3, as DNA: TGTGCCAGCAGCTTGGGAGGACGTCGAATGAACACTGAAGCTTTCTTT. Translation gives CASSLGGRRMNTEAFF.

This chain joins TRBV28 and TRBJ2-3, with TRBD1 matching over 9 bases. Germline V lookup: CDR1 MDHEN, CDR2 SYDVKM. The CDR3 spans 14 residues. V was pared by 6 bases and J by 6 bases, with 7 bases of the junction left unmatched. CDR3 sequence: CASSLQGAADTQYF. CDR3 DNA sequence: TGTGCCAGCAGCCTACAGGGGGCTGCGGATACGCAGTATTTT.

The genes are TRBV19 and TRBJ2-2; D is undetermined. There are 14 residues in the CDR3. The germline gives CDR1 LNHDA, CDR2 SQIVND (reference sequence). The V gene lost 3 bases and the J gene lost 3 bases, with 8 bases spanning the gap. The CDR3 region is CASSIVRDTGELFF. DNA for the CDR3: TGTGCCAGTAGTATTGTCCGGGACACCGGGGAGCTGTTTTTT.

The rearrangement uses TRBV29-1 and TRBJ2-1; D is undetermined. The CDR3 runs 14 residues. The ends were cut back, 6 bases at V and 12 bases at J, with 24 bases in the middle. Germline CDR1 and CDR2: SQVTM and ANQGSEA. In DNA form, the CDR3 reads TGCAGCGTCGAAAGGGTGGGCAAACCGTTAGGGCAGTTCTTC. Translating gives CSVERVGKPLGQFF.

The J gene is TRBJ1-1, the V gene TRBV7-2; D uncertain. The germline V gene has CDR1 SGHTA and CDR2 FQGNSA. Deletions cut 2 bases from V and 1 base from J, with 8 bases between. The CDR3 spans 14 residues. In DNA, the CDR3 is TGTGCCAGCAGCTTATCCAGGCAGAACACTGAAGCTTTCTTT. Its translation is CASSLSRQNTEAFF.

This clone is a singleton in its sample. The genes are TRBV18 and TRBJ1-4; 8 positions agree with TRBD1. Trimming at V came to 4 bases and at J to 3 bases, leaving 4 bases not matched to a gene. Germline CDR1 KGHSH, CDR2 LQKENI. The CDR3 is made up of 15 amino acids. CDR3 coding DNA: TGTGCCAGCTCACGATCGACAGGGGCTAATGAAAAACTGTTTTTT. It encodes CASSRSTGANEKLFF.

The chain links TRBV12-2 to TRBJ1-1; the table's D call, TRBD1, has no DNA check behind it. TRBV12-2 is classified as a pseudogene. CDR3 length: 19 residues. The CDR3 loop reads CASRLATNRDRKNRTEAFF. The CDR3 DNA reads TGTGCAAGTCGCTTAGCAACAAACCGGGACAGGAAGAATAGAACTGAAGCTTTCTTT.

The V call is TRBV6-4, the J call TRBJ1-5; D call uncertain. Trimming pared 4 bases from V and 7 bases from J, leaving 11 bases between. The length of the CDR3 is 13 residues. Germline V gene sequence: CDR1 MRHNA, CDR2 SNTAGT. CDR3 in DNA: TGTGCCAGCAGTGCAGGAAATGGCCAGCCCCAGCATTTT. Its translation is CASSAGNGQPQHF.

The V and J genes are TRBV27 and TRBJ1-4, with 8 positions matching TRBD1. V was clipped by 6 bases and J by 4 bases; unmatched bases: 4. The germline CDR1 and CDR2 sequences are MNHEY and SMNVEV (reference sequence). The CDR3 is 14 residues long. In nucleotides, the CDR3 is TGTGCCAGCAGGGACAGGGCCCTTAATGAAAAACTGTTTTTT. It encodes CASRDRALNEKLFF.

V usage is TRBV6-5 and J usage is TRBJ1-2, with 9 bases identical to TRBD1. The CDR3 covers 15 residues. From germline, CDR1 is MNHEY and CDR2 SVGAGI. The CDR3 sequence: CATGTGFNRSGGYTF. The DNA for the CDR3 is TGTGCGACCGGGACAGGGTTTAATCGGTCAGGTGGCTACACCTTC.